The 19 T cell receptor beta chains below come from one sample, sequenced in a study of CD8 T cells in ankylosing spondylitis. TCRdb redid the calling of the 5' RACE reads with MiXCR, one entry per CDR3 protein. The table lists 200,000 to 250,000 distinct CDR3 sequences, roughly a tenth of them singletons. Sequenced: blood, either unsorted or a sorted T cell fraction (not recorded which). The receptors here all came from a male donor with ankylosing spondylitis or in good health (not recorded which).

A note on this clonotype: At one of its ends the junction is not consistent with the germline gene, which may arise from a read error. The CDR3 DNA reads TGTGCCTGCAGTTTTGCTTCCCTTGGCTCCTACGAGCAGTACTTC. Translated, it gives CACSFASLGSYEQYF. This chain links TRBV12-3 or TRBV12-4 with TRBJ2-7; D unclear. The CDR3 is 15 residues long.

This clonotype was seen only a few times. The genes are TRBV6-6 and TRBJ1-1; D gene ambiguous. V gave up 5 bases and J gave up 4 bases, with 11 bases separating them. Germline CDR1 reads MNHNY; CDR2 reads SVGAGI (reference sequence). The length of the CDR3 is 13 residues. This chain's CDR3 is CASSQTEGTEAFF. CDR3 nucleotide sequence: TGTGCCAGCAGTCAGACCGAGGGCACTGAAGCTTTCTTT.

By sample fraction, this clonotype is medium-sized. The V call is TRBV24-1, the J call TRBJ2-1, with D possibly TRBD2 on 6 matching bases. The CDR3 is 16 residues long. Germline V gene data show CDR1 as KGHDR and CDR2 as SFDVKD. V dropped 0 bases and J dropped 7 bases, with 15 bases sitting between them. CDR3 sequence: CATSDLGAGMGNEQFF. The CDR3 DNA is TGTGCCACCAGTGATTTGGGGGCGGGGATGGGTAATGAGCAGTTCTTC.

This chain links TRBV29-1 with TRBJ2-7, with D perhaps given as TRBD1 or TRBD2 (5 bases each). The germline V gene has CDR1 SQVTM and CDR2 ANQGSEA. CDR3 length: 14 amino acids. The V and J ends lost 4 bases and 6 bases respectively, with 19 bases between them. The CDR3 nucleotides read TGCAGCGTTGTTGGGGGTGAAGGGGTCCCCGAGCAGTACTTC. This codes for CSVVGGEGVPEQYF.

This clonotype has only a few counts. The chain links TRBV5-1 to TRBJ1-2; D perhaps matches TRBD1 (5 bases). CDR3 length: 14 residues. The ends were cut back, 0 bases at V and 3 bases at J, with 9 bases in the middle. CDR1 SGHRS and CDR2 YFSETQ come from the germline V gene. CDR3 nucleotide sequence: TGCGCCAGCAGCTTGGCAGAGGGACACTATGGCTACACCTTC. Its translation is CASSLAEGHYGYTF. The full variable domain, with the rest looked up from reference TRBV5-1 and TRBJ1-2, is KAGVTQTPRYLIKTRGQQVTLSCSPISGHRSVSWYQQTPGQGLQFLFEYFSETQRNKGNFPGRFSGRQFSNSRSEMNVSTLELGDSALYLCASSLAEGHYGYTFGSGTRLTVV.

In this sample, this clonotype turned up a few times. The chain combines TRBV7-9 with TRBJ1-1; the D gene is possibly TRBD1 (6 bases). CDR1 and CDR2 from the germline V gene are SEHNR and FQNEAQ (reference sequence). CDR3 size: 17 residues. V was pared by 5 bases and J by 1 base, with 20 bases between. In DNA, the CDR3 is TGTGCCAGCAGCCCTGAAGGCCTAGGGGGGGGGAACACTGAAGCTTTCTTT. This translates into CASSPEGLGGGNTEAFF. Supplemented by reference TRBV7-9 and TRBJ1-1, the full variable domain reads DTGVSQNPRHKITKRGQNVTFRCDPISEHNRLYWYRQTLGQGPEFLTYFQNEAQLEKSRLLSDRFSAERPKGSFSTLEIQRTEQGDSAMYLCASSPEGLGGGNTEAFFGQGTRLTVV.

The gene calls are TRBV19 and TRBJ2-5; 11 positions match TRBD2. V was clipped by 3 bases and J by 2 bases; unmatched bases: 5. CDR1 LNHDA and CDR2 SQIVND come from the germline V gene (reference sequence). CDR3 size: 16 residues. The CDR3 loop reads CASSIRRLAGQETQYF. The CDR3 coding sequence is TGTGCCAGTAGTATCCGTCGACTAGCGGGACAAGAGACCCAGTACTTC.

This clonotype has ten or more counts. V is TRBV7-2 and J is TRBJ2-1; 11 bases agree with TRBD2. The germline CDR1 and CDR2 sequences are SGHTA and FQGNSA. V shed 5 bases, J shed 11 bases, and the junction held 8 bases outside the gene matches. The CDR3 is 14 residues long. Here the CDR3 reads CASSPGLADRKQFF. CDR3 DNA: TGTGCCAGCAGCCCGGGACTAGCGGACCGGAAGCAGTTCTTC.

At least ten counts were recorded for this clonotype. This chain uses TRBV7-9 with TRBJ2-7, with 10 nucleotides matching TRBD2. The germline CDR1 and CDR2 sequences are SEHNR and FQNEAQ (reference sequence). The CDR3 loop spans 14 amino acids. With V trimmed by 5 bases and J by 4 bases, 5 bases remained unmatched. The CDR3 spells CASSPGLAVYEQYF. In nucleotides, the CDR3 is TGTGCCAGCAGCCCCGGACTAGCGGTTTACGAGCAGTACTTC.

There are a few counts of this clonotype. The V and J genes are TRBV28 and TRBJ2-2; perhaps D is TRBD1 or TRBD2 (5 bases each). This CDR3 spans 15 amino acids. CDR1 is MDHEN, CDR2 SYDVKM, per germline. V lost 5 bases and J lost 3, with 13 bases in between. As DNA, the CDR3 is TGTGCCAGCAGTACTCGGGACGGCTACACCGGGGAGCTGTTTTTT. This gives the protein CASSTRDGYTGELFF. Combining the CDR3 with reference TRBV28 and TRBJ2-2 gives the whole variable domain DVKVTQSSRYLVKRTGEKVFLECVQDMDHENMFWYRQDPGLGLRLIYFSYDVKMKEKGDIPEGYSVSREKKERFSLILESASTNQTSMYLCASSTRDGYTGELFFGEGSRLTVL.

The table lists this clonotype with many counts. J is TRBJ2-5 and V is TRBV5-1; D uncertain. V lost 4 bases and J 3 bases, leaving 13 bases between the germline ends. The CDR3 loop spans 14 amino acids. Germline V gene sequence: CDR1 SGHRS, CDR2 YFSETQ. CDR3 nucleotides: TGCGCCAGCAGCAGAACGGACGGTGAAGAGACCCAGTACTTC. Translated: CASSRTDGEETQYF.

In its sample, this clonotype was seen many times. The chain combines TRBV5-1 with TRBJ2-3; TRBD2 matches 7 bases. Per the germline V gene, CDR1 is SGHRS and CDR2 is YFSETQ. This CDR3 is 15 amino acids long. The J segment lost 6 bases and the V segment lost 4 bases, leaving 11 bases of the junction unmatched. For the CDR3, the DNA is TGCGCCAGCAGCCCGGGACTATCTGACGAGGATACGCAGTATTTT. Protein product: CASSPGLSDEDTQYF.

The rearrangement links TRBV28 to TRBJ2-7; 15 nucleotides align to TRBD2. From germline, CDR1 is MDHEN and CDR2 SYDVKM. Trimming removed 6 bases from V and 3 bases from J; junction bases left unmatched: 6. CDR3 length: 16 residues. The chain's CDR3 is CASRKPGLAGGYEQYF. In DNA form, the CDR3 reads TGTGCCAGCAGGAAACCGGGACTAGCGGGGGGCTACGAGCAGTACTTC.

This clonotype was seen repeatedly, ten times or more. The chain carries TRBV12-3 or TRBV12-4 and TRBJ2-1; 8 bases fit TRBD2. The V segment lost 4 bases and the J segment 8 bases; nucleotides outside the gene matches: 1. The CDR3 runs to 12 residues. This CDR3 is CASSSRGDEQFF. CDR3 DNA sequence: TGTGCCAGCAGTTCGCGGGGGGATGAGCAGTTCTTC.

A note on this clonotype: A read error may account for a junction end that differs from germline. The chain carries TRBV7-9 and TRBJ1-6; 7 bases align to TRBD1. The CDR3 length is 15 residues. Germline CDR1 and CDR2: SEHNR and FQNEAQ (reference sequence). The CDR3 reads CTSSSDRVGDSPLHF. As DNA, the CDR3 is TGTACCAGCAGCTCAGACAGGGTCGGGGATTCACCCCTCCACTTT.

This clonotype was counted at least ten times. This chain joins TRBV12-3 or TRBV12-4 and TRBJ1-1; D is ambiguous. The V end lost 3 bases, the J end lost 3 bases, and 2 bases lay between the germline ends. This CDR3 contains 11 residues. This CDR3 reads CASSFYTEAFF. DNA for the CDR3: TGTGCCAGCAGTTTTTACACTGAAGCTTTCTTT.

The chain recombines TRBV29-1 with TRBJ1-2; the D is unclear. Germline V CDR1 and CDR2: SQVTM, ANQGSEA. This CDR3 has 11 amino acids. V was cut by 0 bases and J by 9 bases, with 8 bases left in between. This chain's CDR3 is CSVEEQFSYTF. For the CDR3, the DNA is TGCAGCGTTGAAGAGCAATTTAGCTACACCTTC.

This clonotype has only a few counts. Mismatch with germline at one junction end may stem from a read error. The chain uses TRBV20-1 and TRBJ2-6, with D perhaps TRBD1 (5 bases). Germline values: CDR1 DFQATT, CDR2 SNEGSKA (reference sequence). There are 16 residues in the CDR3. CDR3 protein: CCARGSKSSGANVLTF. The CDR3 nucleotides are TGCTGTGCTAGGGGCAGTAAGAGCTCTGGGGCCAACGTCCTGACTTTC.

This clonotype was seen at least ten times. V usage is TRBV7-9 and J usage is TRBJ2-2; D unclear. Trimming cost V 9 bases and J 2 bases, with 19 bases left between them. The CDR3 spans 16 residues. From germline, CDR1 is SEHNR and CDR2 FQNEAQ (reference sequence). CDR3 region: CASIETPYQNTGELFF. The CDR3 region has the DNA TGTGCCAGTATTGAAACCCCATACCAAAACACCGGGGAGCTGTTTTTT. Combining the CDR3 with reference TRBV7-9 and TRBJ2-2 gives the whole variable domain DTGVSQNPRHKITKRGQNVTFRCDPISEHNRLYWYRQTLGQGPEFLTYFQNEAQLEKSRLLSDRFSAERPKGSFSTLEIQRTEQGDSAMYLCASIETPYQNTGELFFGEGSRLTVL.